The clone carrying this T cell receptor (beta chain) was picked up a small number of times. Its specificity is unknown. It was with a sample-barcoded 5' primer and a J-beta primer mix that a second PCR of roughly 7 to 12 cycles was run. MiXCR, applied by TCRdb to the 5' RACE reads, yields one record per CDR3 protein. The sample records roughly 700,000 distinct CDR3 sequences, 49% being singletons. These data originate in a study of blood T cells in healthy people across ages. V lost 1 base, J lost 5 bases, and 9 bases lay in between. Germline values: CDR1 SGDLS, CDR2 YYNGEE. The CDR3 length is 13 residues. The study drew donors from healthy Caucasian individuals in Russia aged roughly 6 to 90. Drawing of peripheral blood yielded about 9.7 milliliters from each donor. Study-wide results and limits: CMV status of donors was not determined, possibly confounding expanded clonotype changes. The study regarded diversity estimates from one million T cells as underestimates.

The chain is built from TRBV9 and TRBJ1-1; D not certain. This clonotype was obtained from an older woman in good health. Material for sequencing was blood. The CDR3 DNA sequence: TGTGCCAGCAGCGTAAAAGGTGGAACTGAAGCTTTCTTT. Translating gives CASSVKGGTEAFF.